The clone carrying this TCR beta chain was seen more than once but under ten times. These data belong to a study of blood T cells in healthy people across ages. The sample, roughly 9.1 milliliters of peripheral blood, was drawn from each donor. A second PCR of roughly 6 to 12 cycles used a sample-barcoded 5' primer and a J-beta primer mix. TCRdb passed the 5' RACE reads through MiXCR, listing each CDR3 protein once. The sample carries 1.5 million to 2 million distinct CDR3 sequences, just under 50% recorded once. From germline, CDR1 is LGHDT and CDR2 YNNKEL (reference sequence). V lost 0 bases, J lost 7 bases, and 9 bases stayed unmatched. The CDR3 runs 16 residues.

The TCR sequence derives from a woman aged 40 to 50 in good health. Sequencing input: blood. V usage is TRBV3-1 and J usage is TRBJ2-1, with 7 nucleotides matching TRBD1. CDR3 nucleotides: TGTGCCAGCAGCCAAGATAGGACAGGATACTTAAATGAGCAGTTCTTC. Translation: CASSQDRTGYLNEQFF.